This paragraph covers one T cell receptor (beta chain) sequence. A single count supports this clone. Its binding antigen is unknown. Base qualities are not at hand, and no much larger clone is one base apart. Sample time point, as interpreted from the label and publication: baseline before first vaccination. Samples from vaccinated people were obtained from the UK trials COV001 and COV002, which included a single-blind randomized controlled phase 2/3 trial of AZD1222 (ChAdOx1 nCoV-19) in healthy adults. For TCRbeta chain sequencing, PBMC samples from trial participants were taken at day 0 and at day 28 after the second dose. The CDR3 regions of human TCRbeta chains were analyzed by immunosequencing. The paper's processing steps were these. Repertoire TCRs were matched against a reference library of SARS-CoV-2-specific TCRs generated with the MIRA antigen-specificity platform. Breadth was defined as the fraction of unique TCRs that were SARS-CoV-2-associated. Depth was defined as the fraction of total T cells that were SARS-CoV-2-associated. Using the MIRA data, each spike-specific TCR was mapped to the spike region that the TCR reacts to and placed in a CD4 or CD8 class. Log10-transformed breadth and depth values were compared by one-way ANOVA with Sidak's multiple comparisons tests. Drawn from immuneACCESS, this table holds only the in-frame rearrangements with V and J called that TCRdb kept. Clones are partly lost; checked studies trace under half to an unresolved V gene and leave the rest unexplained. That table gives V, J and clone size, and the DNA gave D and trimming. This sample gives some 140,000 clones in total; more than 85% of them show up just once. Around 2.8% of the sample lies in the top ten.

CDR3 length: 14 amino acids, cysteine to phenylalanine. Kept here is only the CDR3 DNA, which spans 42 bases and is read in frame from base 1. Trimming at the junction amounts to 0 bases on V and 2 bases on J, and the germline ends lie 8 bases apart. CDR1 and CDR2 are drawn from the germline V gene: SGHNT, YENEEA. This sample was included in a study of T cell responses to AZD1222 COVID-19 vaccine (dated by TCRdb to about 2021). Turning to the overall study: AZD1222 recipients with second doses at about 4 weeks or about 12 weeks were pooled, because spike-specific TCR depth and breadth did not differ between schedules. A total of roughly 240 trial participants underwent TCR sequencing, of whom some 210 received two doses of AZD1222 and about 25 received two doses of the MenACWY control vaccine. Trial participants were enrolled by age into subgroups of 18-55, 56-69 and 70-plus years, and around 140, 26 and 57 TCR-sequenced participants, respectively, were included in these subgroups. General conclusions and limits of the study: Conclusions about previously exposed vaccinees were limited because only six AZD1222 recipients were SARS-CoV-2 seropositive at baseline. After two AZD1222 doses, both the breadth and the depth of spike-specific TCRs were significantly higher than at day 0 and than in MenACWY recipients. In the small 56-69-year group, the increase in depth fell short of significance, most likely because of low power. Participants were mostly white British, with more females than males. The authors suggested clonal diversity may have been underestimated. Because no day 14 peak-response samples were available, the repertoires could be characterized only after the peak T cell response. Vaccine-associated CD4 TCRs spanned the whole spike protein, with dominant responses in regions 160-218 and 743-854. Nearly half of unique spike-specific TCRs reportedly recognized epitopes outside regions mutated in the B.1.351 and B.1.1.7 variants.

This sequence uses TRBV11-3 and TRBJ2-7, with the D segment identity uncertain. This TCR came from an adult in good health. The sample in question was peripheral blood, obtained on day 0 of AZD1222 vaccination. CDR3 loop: CASSLDPETYEQYF. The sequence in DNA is TGTGCCAGCAGCTTAGATCCAGAAACCTACGAGCAGTACTTC.